A selection of T cell receptor beta chains follows, all from one sample in a study of blood T cell repertoires in COVID-19. TCRdb keeps only in-frame clones here, not all; method: immunoSEQ multiplex PCR. The repertoire holds 40,000 to 55,000 clones, with 82% as singletons. The specimen was peripheral blood. The receptors were gathered from a woman in her 70s with acute or convalescent COVID-19. CDR3s include the opening cysteine and the closing phenylalanine or tryptophan. The D gene is left open where the match is weak. Clone sizes are given selectively: once, few, many, or a class where the clone is expanded.

J gene: TRBJ1-2
clone size: .
D gene: .
V gene: TRBV6-2/TRBV6-3
CDR3 protein: CASSAVGGRLYGYTF
CDR3 DNA: TGTGCCAGCAGTGCCGTCGGGGGGCGCCTCTATGGCTACACCTTC

J gene: TRBJ1-3
clone size: .
D gene: .
V gene: TRBV7-8
CDR3 protein: CASSLAAFSGNTIYF
CDR3 DNA: TGTGCCAGCAGCTTGGCCGCATTCTCTGGAAACACCATATATTTT

J gene: TRBJ2-7
clone size: .
D gene: TRBD1
V gene: TRBV4-1
CDR3 protein: CASSQEVGQARSLYF
CDR3 DNA: TGCGCCAGCAGCCAAGAGGTCGGACAGGCCCGCAGTCTGTACTTC

J gene: TRBJ2-2
clone size: .
D gene: TRBD1
V gene: TRBV2
CDR3 protein: CASREDRVTGELFF
CDR3 DNA: TGTGCCAGCAGGGAAGACAGGGTCACCGGGGAGCTGTTTTTT

J gene: TRBJ2-1
clone size: .
D gene: TRBD2
V gene: TRBV7-9
CDR3 protein: CASSPTSGRGNAFF
CDR3 DNA: TGTGCCAGCAGCCCTACTAGCGGGAGAGGGAACGCTTTCTTC

J gene: TRBJ1-3
clone size: .
D gene: .
V gene: TRBV2
CDR3 protein: CASSVESGNTIYF
CDR3 DNA: TGTGCCAGCAGTGTAGAGTCCGGAAACACCATATATTTT

J gene: TRBJ1-5
clone size: .
D gene: TRBD1
V gene: TRBV28
CDR3 protein: CASSSQGGSGQPQHF
CDR3 DNA: TGTGCCAGCAGTAGTCAGGGGGGTTCGGGTCAGCCCCAGCATTTT

J gene: TRBJ1-2
clone size: .
D gene: TRBD1
V gene: TRBV5-8
CDR3 protein: CASSFGGQSYGYTF
CDR3 DNA: TGTGCCAGCAGCTTTGGGGGACAGTCCTATGGCTACACCTTC

J gene: TRBJ2-7
clone size: once
D gene: TRBD2
V gene: TRBV5-1
CDR3 protein: CASSLVAGGPHEQYF
CDR3 DNA: TGCGCCAGCAGCTTGGTGGCGGGAGGGCCCCACGAGCAGTACTTC

J gene: TRBJ2-3
clone size: .
D gene: .
V gene: TRBV3-1/TRBV3-2
CDR3 protein: CASSHLTEEGASTDTQYF
CDR3 DNA: TGTGCCAGCAGCCACTTGACAGAGGAGGGCGCTAGCACAGATACGCAGTATTTT

J gene: TRBJ2-3
clone size: once
D gene: .
V gene: TRBV19
CDR3 protein: CASSMGAGVTDTQYF
CDR3 DNA: TGTGCCAGTAGTATGGGGGCGGGAGTCACAGATACGCAGTATTTT